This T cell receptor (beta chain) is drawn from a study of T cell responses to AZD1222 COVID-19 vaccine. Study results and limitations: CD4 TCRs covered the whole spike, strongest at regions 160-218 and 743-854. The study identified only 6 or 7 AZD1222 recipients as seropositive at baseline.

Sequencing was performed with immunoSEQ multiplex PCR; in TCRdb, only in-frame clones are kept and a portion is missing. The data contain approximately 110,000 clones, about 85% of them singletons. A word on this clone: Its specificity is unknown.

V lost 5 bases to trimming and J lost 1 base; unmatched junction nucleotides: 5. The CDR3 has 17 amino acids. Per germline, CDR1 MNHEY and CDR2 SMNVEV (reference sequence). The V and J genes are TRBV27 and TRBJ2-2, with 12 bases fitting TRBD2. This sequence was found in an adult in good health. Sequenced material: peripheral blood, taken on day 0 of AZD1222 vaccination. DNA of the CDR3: TGTGCCAGCAGTAATTCGGGACTAGCGGGGAACACCGGGGAGCTGTTTTTT. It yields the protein CASSNSGLAGNTGELFF.